This T cell receptor (beta chain) came from a study of cytomegalovirus exposure and HLA in healthy donors. Whole-study results and caveats: Rarity marked most TCR sequences, yet some public TCRs occurred in many donors.

The V gene's germline CDR1 is MDHEN and CDR2 SYDVKM. The V and J ends lost 4 bases and 8 bases respectively, with 14 bases between them. CDR3 length: 14 residues. PCR involved 60 Vbeta and 13 Jbeta primers. Clones were read by immunoSEQ multiplex PCR, and TCRdb kept only the in-frame ones, dropping some. The repertoire holds about 160,000 clones, with 80% as singletons. Regarding this clone: Its antigen is still unknown.

This chain joins TRBV28 and TRBJ1-4; no firm D call. The sequence came from a man aged 25-40 years in good health and CMV-seronegative. The sequenced sample was PBMCs. CDR3 in amino acids: CASSWTAEWEKLFF. The CDR3 region has the DNA TGTGCCAGCAGTTGGACTGCCGAGTGGGAAAAACTGTTTTTT.